This TCR beta chain is drawn from a study of T cell clonotyping in hematopoietic cell transplantation. Study results and limitations: After transplant, recipient diversity fell while pathologically expanded clonotypes grew through day 180. Higher Inverse Simpson Index values in graft donor and pretransplant recipient predicted broader posttransplant TCR diversity.

Sequencing was performed with immunoSEQ multiplex PCR; in TCRdb, only in-frame clones are kept and a portion is missing. This sample has 3,000 to 3,500 clones, with approximately 60% found just once. From germline, CDR1 is MNHEY and CDR2 SVGAGI. V was pared by 2 bases and J by 7 bases, with 11 bases between. This CDR3 is 13 amino acids long. Note on this clone: Its antigen remains unknown.

The receptor was derived from a female patient between 30 and 39 years old who had an allogeneic stem cell transplant, so T cells may come from the graft donor. Some clones in this sample may be carry-over from other donors' samples. The sequences come from peripheral blood mononuclear cells, collected 30 days after allogeneic stem cell transplant. The chain employs TRBV6-5 and TRBJ1-1; no firm D call. The CDR3 sequence is CASSYNAGGEAFF. The CDR3 nucleotides read TGTGCCAGCAGTTACAACGCGGGCGGTGAAGCTTTCTTT.